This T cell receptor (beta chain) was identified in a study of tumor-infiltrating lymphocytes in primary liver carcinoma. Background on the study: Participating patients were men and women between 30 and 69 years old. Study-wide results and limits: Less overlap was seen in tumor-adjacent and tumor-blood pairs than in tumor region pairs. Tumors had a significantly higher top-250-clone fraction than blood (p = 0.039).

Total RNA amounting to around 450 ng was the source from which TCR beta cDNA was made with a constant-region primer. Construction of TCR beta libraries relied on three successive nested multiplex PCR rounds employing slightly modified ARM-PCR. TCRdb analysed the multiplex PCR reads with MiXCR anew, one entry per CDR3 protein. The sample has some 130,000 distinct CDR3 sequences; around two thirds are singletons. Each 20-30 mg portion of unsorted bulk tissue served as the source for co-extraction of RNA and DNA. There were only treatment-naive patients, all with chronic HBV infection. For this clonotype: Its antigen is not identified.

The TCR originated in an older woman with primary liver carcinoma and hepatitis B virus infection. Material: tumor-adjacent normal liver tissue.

The CDR3 loop is CSVRQGANSPLHF. The DNA for the CDR3 is TGCAGTGTGAGACAGGGAGCCAATTCACCCCTCCACTTT. J is TRBJ1-6 and V is TRBV29-1; the match to TRBD1 covers 7 bases. The germline CDR1 and CDR2 sequences are SQVTM and ANQGSEA. The CDR3 has 13 residues.